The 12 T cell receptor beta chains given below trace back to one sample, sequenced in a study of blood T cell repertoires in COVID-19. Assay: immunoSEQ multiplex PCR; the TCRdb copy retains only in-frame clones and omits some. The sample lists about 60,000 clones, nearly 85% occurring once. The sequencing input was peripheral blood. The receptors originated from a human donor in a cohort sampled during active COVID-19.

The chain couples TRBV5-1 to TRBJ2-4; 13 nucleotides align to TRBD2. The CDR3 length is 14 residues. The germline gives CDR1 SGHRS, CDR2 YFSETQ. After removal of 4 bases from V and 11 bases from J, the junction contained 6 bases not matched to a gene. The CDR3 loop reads CASSPTSGGYLQYF. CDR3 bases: TGCGCCAGCAGCCCGACTAGCGGGGGGTATCTTCAGTACTTC.

The CDR3 sequence is CASSLARSSGTSGETQYF. The CDR3 DNA sequence: TGCGCCAGCAGCTTGGCTCGATCCAGTGGGACTAGTGGAGAGACCCAGTACTTC. This chain uses TRBV5-1 with TRBJ2-5; 8 bases line up with TRBD2. V lost 0 bases to trimming and J lost 4 bases; unmatched junction nucleotides: 14. CDR1 SGHRS and CDR2 YFSETQ come from the germline V gene. This CDR3 is 18 amino acids long.

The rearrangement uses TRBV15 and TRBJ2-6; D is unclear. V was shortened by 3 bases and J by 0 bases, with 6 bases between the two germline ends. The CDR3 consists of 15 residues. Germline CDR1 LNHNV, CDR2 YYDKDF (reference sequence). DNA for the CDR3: TGTGCCACCAGCAGTGGCAGCTCTGGGGCCAACGTCCTGACTTTC. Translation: CATSSGSSGANVLTF.

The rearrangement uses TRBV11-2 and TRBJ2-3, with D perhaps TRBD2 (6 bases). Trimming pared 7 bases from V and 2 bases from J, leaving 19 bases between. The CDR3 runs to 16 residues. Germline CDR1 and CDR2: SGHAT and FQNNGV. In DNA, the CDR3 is TGTGCCAGCATTAGAGGGTCGGGGGATATCACAGATACGCAGTATTTT. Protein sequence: CASIRGSGDITDTQYF.

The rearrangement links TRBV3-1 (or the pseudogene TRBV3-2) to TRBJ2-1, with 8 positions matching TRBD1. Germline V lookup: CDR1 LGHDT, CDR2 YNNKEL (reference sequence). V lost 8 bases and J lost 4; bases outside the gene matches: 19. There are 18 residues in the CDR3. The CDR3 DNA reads TGTGCCAGCGCTAAAGGGACAGGCTTGCCTAATTGTTACAATGAGCAGTTCTTC. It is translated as CASAKGTGLPNCYNEQFF.

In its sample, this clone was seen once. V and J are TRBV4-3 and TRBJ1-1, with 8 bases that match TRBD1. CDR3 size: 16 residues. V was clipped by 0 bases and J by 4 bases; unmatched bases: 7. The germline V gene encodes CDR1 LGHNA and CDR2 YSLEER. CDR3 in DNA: TGCGCCAGCAGCCAAGAGTGGGGCACAGGGGGCACTGAAGCTTTCTTT. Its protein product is CASSQEWGTGGTEAFF.

The CDR3: CASSVSQNTEAFF. The CDR3 DNA reads as TGTGCCAGCAGTGTTTCACAGAACACTGAAGCTTTCTTT. This rearrangement joins TRBV6-4 to TRBJ1-1; the D is unclear. The ends were cut back, 4 bases at V and 1 base at J, with 7 bases in the middle. Germline V CDR1 and CDR2: MRHNA, SNTAGT. The CDR3 totals 13 residues.

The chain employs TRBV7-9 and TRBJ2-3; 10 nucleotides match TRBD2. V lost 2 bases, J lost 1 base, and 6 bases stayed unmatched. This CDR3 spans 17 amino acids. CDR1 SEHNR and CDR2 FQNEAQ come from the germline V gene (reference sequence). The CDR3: CASSLILAGARTDTQYF. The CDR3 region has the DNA TGTGCCAGCAGCTTAATTCTAGCGGGGGCGCGCACAGATACGCAGTATTTT.

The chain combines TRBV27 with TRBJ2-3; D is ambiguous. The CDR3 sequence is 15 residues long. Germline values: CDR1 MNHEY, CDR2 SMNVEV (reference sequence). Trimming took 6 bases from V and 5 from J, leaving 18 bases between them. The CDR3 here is CASSSPGRFEDTQYF. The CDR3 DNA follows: TGTGCCAGCAGCTCCCCGGGTCGATTCGAAGATACGCAGTATTTT.

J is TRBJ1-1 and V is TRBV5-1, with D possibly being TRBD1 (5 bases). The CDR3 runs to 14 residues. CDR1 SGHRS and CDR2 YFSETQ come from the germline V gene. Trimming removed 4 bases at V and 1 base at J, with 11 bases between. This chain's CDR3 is CASSEIQGNTEAFF. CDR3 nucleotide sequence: TGCGCCAGCAGCGAAATTCAGGGGAACACTGAAGCTTTCTTT.

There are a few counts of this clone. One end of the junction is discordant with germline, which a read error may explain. The CDR3 sequence is CASSHDLLSGTSGDYYEQYF. CDR3 in DNA: TGTGCTAGCAGCCACGACCTCCTTTCCGGGACTAGCGGGGACTACTACGAGCAGTACTTC. J is TRBJ2-7 and V is TRBV7-7; 13 bases line up with TRBD2. The CDR3 spans 20 residues. Germline V CDR1 and CDR2: SSHAT, FNYEAQ (reference sequence).

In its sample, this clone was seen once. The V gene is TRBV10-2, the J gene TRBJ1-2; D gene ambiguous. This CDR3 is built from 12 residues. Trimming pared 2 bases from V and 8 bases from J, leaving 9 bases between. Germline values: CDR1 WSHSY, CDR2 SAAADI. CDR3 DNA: TGCGCCAGCAGTGAGCCGACGAGGGGCTACACCTTC. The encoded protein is CASSEPTRGYTF.